This TCR beta chain was documented in a study of blood T cells in healthy people across ages. This CDR3 is 15 amino acids long. V shed 3 bases, J shed 8 bases, and the junction held 12 bases outside the gene matches. Germline CDR1 DFQATT, CDR2 SNEGSKA (reference sequence). Points from the study as a whole: Age showed a roughly linear inverse relationship with TCR beta diversity per million T cells.

This clonotype has a count of ten or more. Its target is unknown. Each sample yielded at least 6 million isolated PBMCs. A second roughly 7 to 11 cycle PCR used barcoded and J-beta primers. TCRdb called the 5' RACE reads again in MiXCR, with one record for every CDR3 protein. The sample includes under 1,000,000 distinct CDR3 sequences, about 37% of them seen just once. The chain uses TRBV20-1 and TRBJ2-1, with 8 positions matching TRBD2. Specimen: blood. The TCR was taken from a man between 18 and 35 years old in good health. The CDR3 protein is CSASSGLEDQYEQFF. DNA of the CDR3: TGCAGTGCTAGTTCGGGACTAGAGGACCAATATGAGCAGTTCTTC.